These 28 T cell receptor beta chains were all obtained from the same sample, sequenced in a study of OX40 agonist ivuxolimab in advanced cancers. TCRdb's copy holds only in-frame clones and misses some; the assay was immunoSEQ multiplex PCR. The sample contains 14,000 or so clones, roughly three quarters of which appear only once. The sequencing here drew on CD4+ or CD8+ T cells sorted from blood, taken in a trial of the OX40 agonist ivuxolimab. Every receptor here comes from an adult with an advanced solid tumor such as melanoma, head and neck, liver or kidney cancer.

The V call is TRBV5-6, the J call TRBJ2-1, with 11 bases lining up with TRBD2. Germline trimming cut 3 bases from V and 8 bases from J; bases unmatched to any gene: 4. The germline V gene encodes CDR1 SGHDT and CDR2 YYEEEE. The CDR3 sequence is 14 residues long. CDR3 amino acids: CASSWGSGRDEQFF. The CDR3 DNA is TGTGCCAGCAGCTGGGGTAGCGGGAGGGATGAGCAGTTCTTC.

The chain couples TRBV27 to TRBJ1-5; D gene ambiguous. The CDR3 runs to 13 residues. V lost 3 bases, J lost 0 bases, and 3 bases lay in between. CDR1 and CDR2 (germline): MNHEY, SMNVEV (reference sequence). The DNA for the CDR3 is TGTGCCAGCAGTTTGGTTAGCAATCAGCCCCAGCATTTT. Its translation is CASSLVSNQPQHF.

The V and J genes are TRBV13 and TRBJ2-3; D may be TRBD2 (5 bases). V lost 3 bases, J lost 4 bases, and 5 bases lay in between. CDR3 size: 12 residues. Germline values: CDR1 PRHDT, CDR2 FYEKMQ (reference sequence). The chain's CDR3 is CASSFGADTQYF. The DNA for the CDR3 is TGTGCCAGCAGCTTCGGGGCAGATACGCAGTATTTT.

The rearrangement links TRBV7-9 to TRBJ2-7, with unresolved D. The ends were cut back, 5 bases at V and 3 bases at J, with 8 bases in the middle. This CDR3 is 12 amino acids long. The germline V gene encodes CDR1 SEHNR and CDR2 FQNEAQ (reference sequence). CDR3 protein: CASSPDHYEQYF. In nucleotides, the CDR3 is TGTGCCAGCAGCCCCGACCACTACGAGCAGTACTTC.

V is TRBV2 and J is TRBJ2-7; a possible D gene is TRBD1 (6 bases). The CDR3 is 15 residues long. Trimming pared 7 bases from V and 2 bases from J, leaving 18 bases between. The V gene's germline CDR1 is SNHLY and CDR2 FYNNEI. The DNA for the CDR3 is TGTGCCAGCAATAAGTCAGGGACAAAAACCTACGAGCAGTACTTC. Its translation is CASNKSGTKTYEQYF.

V is TRBV13 and J is TRBJ2-3; no firm D call. The CDR3 contains 16 residues. The germline CDR1 and CDR2 sequences are PRHDT and FYEKMQ (reference sequence). V gave up 5 bases and J gave up 6 bases, with 21 bases separating them. Here the CDR3 DNA reads TGTGCCAGCAGCCCTAGTAGTTCTTTTCACGCCGATACGCAGTATTTT. This translates into CASSPSSSFHADTQYF. The full variable domain, in which reference TRBV13 and TRBJ2-3 provide the parts outside the CDR3, is AAGVIQSPRHLIKEKRETATLKCYPIPRHDTVYWYQQGPGQDPQFLISFYEKMQSDKGSIPDRFSAQQFSDYHSELNMSSLELGDSALYFCASSPSSSFHADTQYFGPGTRLTVL.

The chain couples TRBV7-9 to TRBJ2-7; weak D call: TRBD1 (6 bases). V shed 2 bases and J shed 2 bases, with 13 bases lying between them. This CDR3 has 15 amino acids. CDR1 is SEHNR and CDR2 is FQNEAQ in the germline V gene (reference sequence). The CDR3 sequence is CASSLSGRTAYEQYF. Written as DNA, the CDR3 is TGTGCCAGCAGCTTAAGTGGCAGGACAGCCTACGAGCAGTACTTC.

The V gene is TRBV11-2, the J gene TRBJ2-3; possibly TRBD2 for D (6 bases). CDR3 length: 15 amino acids. Trimming removed 1 base from V and 3 bases from J, with 11 bases in between. The germline gives CDR1 SGHAT, CDR2 FQNNGV. CDR3 sequence (DNA): TGTGCCAGCAGCTTAGGTTCCGGGGGAACAGATACGCAGTATTTT. As protein: CASSLGSGGTDTQYF.

The chain is built from TRBV28 and TRBJ2-7, with 9 bases matching TRBD1. J lost 2 bases, V lost 7 bases, and 6 bases had no gene match. Germline CDR1 MDHEN, CDR2 SYDVKM. This CDR3 contains 14 residues. CDR3 in DNA: TGTGCCAGCACCCGGGACAGGGTCCCCTACGAGCAGTACTTC. It encodes CASTRDRVPYEQYF.

This chain connects TRBV7-9 to TRBJ2-1; 14 bases line up with TRBD2. This CDR3 has 14 residues. Germline lookup yields CDR1 SEHNR and CDR2 FQNEAQ (reference sequence). V shed 8 bases, J shed 9 bases, and the junction held 6 bases outside the gene matches. Here the CDR3 DNA reads TGTGCCAGCTCGACTAGCGGGAGGGCCGGTGAGCAGTTCTTC. Its translation is CASSTSGRAGEQFF.

In this sample, this clone turned up once. The V and J genes are TRBV27 and TRBJ1-2; D is unresolved. Germline CDR1 reads MNHEY; CDR2 reads SMNVEV (reference sequence). The CDR3 covers 13 residues. With 3 bases removed from V and 5 bases from J, the gap between germline ends came to 10 bases. CDR3 residues: CASSFDGWYGYTF. Written as DNA, the CDR3 is TGTGCCAGCAGTTTCGACGGGTGGTATGGCTACACCTTC.

The chain uses TRBV2 and TRBJ1-5; D remains ambiguous. There are 14 residues in the CDR3. Germline lookup yields CDR1 SNHLY and CDR2 FYNNEI. The V and J ends lost 1 base and 9 bases respectively, with 13 bases between them. The DNA of the CDR3 is TGTGCCAGCAGTGAAGGAACGGCCGAGGGGCCCCAGCATTTT. Residues: CASSEGTAEGPQHF.

The V call is TRBV10-1, the J call TRBJ1-5; 7 nucleotides line up with TRBD1. The CDR3 is 15 residues long. Germline-derived CDR1 and CDR2 are WNHNN and SYGVQD (reference sequence). Trimming removed 8 bases from V and 0 bases from J; junction bases left unmatched: 7. CDR3 region: CASPGQADSNQPQHF. The CDR3 DNA reads as TGCGCCAGCCCCGGACAGGCAGATAGCAATCAGCCCCAGCATTTT.

The V and J genes are TRBV4-3 and TRBJ2-7; 8 positions agree with TRBD2. Germline V lookup: CDR1 LGHNA, CDR2 YSLEER. V trimming: 3 bases; J trimming: 5 bases; junction bases outside the gene matches: 3. This CDR3 comprises 13 residues. CDR3 protein: CASSQGTRNEQYF. CDR3 nucleotides: TGCGCCAGCAGCCAGGGGACTAGAAACGAGCAGTACTTC.

This chain links TRBV4-1 with TRBJ1-4; D is uncertain. Germline CDR1 is MGHRA and CDR2 is YSYEKL. The CDR3 extends over 14 amino acids. V lost 4 bases, J lost 4 bases, and 10 bases lay in between. This CDR3 reads CASSPTDDNEKLFF. Written as DNA, the CDR3 is TGCGCCAGCAGCCCCACAGATGATAATGAAAAACTGTTTTTT.

As DNA, the CDR3 is TGTGCCAGCAGTCTCGTAGGGGGCTATGGCTACACCTTC. It codes for CASSLVGGYGYTF. The chain has TRBV27 and TRBJ1-2; perhaps TRBD1 as D (6 bases). The CDR3 is 13 residues long. Trimming removed 5 bases at V and 4 bases at J, with 11 bases between. CDR1 MNHEY and CDR2 SMNVEV come from the germline V gene (reference sequence).

The V and J genes are TRBV6-1 and TRBJ2-1; tentatively, D is TRBD2 (6 bases). The germline V gene encodes CDR1 MNHNS and CDR2 SASEGT. Trimming cost V 2 bases and J 3 bases, with 14 bases left between them. CDR3 length: 16 amino acids. DNA for the CDR3: TGTGCCAGCAGTGAACCAGGGTTGGGGGGCTACAATGAGCAGTTCTTC. Translating gives CASSEPGLGGYNEQFF.

The chain joins TRBV9 to TRBJ1-6; maybe TRBD1 (5 bases). With 0 bases removed from V and 8 bases from J, the gap between germline ends came to 6 bases. There are 13 residues in the CDR3. Germline CDR1 and CDR2: SGDLS and YYNGEE. CDR3 protein: CASSVGGDSPLHF. In DNA, the CDR3 is TGTGCCAGCAGCGTAGGGGGGGATTCACCCCTCCACTTT.

The gene calls are TRBV27 and TRBJ2-7, with D maybe TRBD2 (6 bases). V gave up 5 bases and J gave up 2 bases, with 13 bases separating them. CDR1 is MNHEY, CDR2 SMNVEV, per germline (reference sequence). CDR3 length: 14 amino acids. As DNA, the CDR3 is TGTGCCAGCAGTACCCGGGACTCCCCCTACGAGCAGTACTTC. Its translation: CASSTRDSPYEQYF.

The rearrangement links TRBV7-3 to TRBJ2-1, with TRBD2 identical over 9 bases. From germline, CDR1 is SGHTA and CDR2 FQGTGA. The CDR3 sequence is 16 residues long. The V and J ends lost 5 bases and 7 bases, in that order; junction bases with no gene match: 12. This chain's CDR3 is CASSPRASGTGNEQFF. CDR3 coding DNA: TGTGCCAGCAGCCCACGTGCTAGCGGGACGGGGAATGAGCAGTTCTTC.

This rearrangement joins TRBV5-6 to TRBJ2-3, with D possibly matching TRBD1 (5 bases). V dropped 6 bases and J dropped 5 bases, with 10 bases sitting between them. CDR1 SGHDT and CDR2 YYEEEE come from the germline V gene. This CDR3 has 12 residues. The CDR3, as DNA: TGTGCCAGCAAGGGGCACAAAGATACGCAGTATTTT. Translation gives CASKGHKDTQYF.

The sample holds one count of this clone. The chain employs TRBV6-1 and TRBJ2-2; D call uncertain. V was pared by 4 bases and J by 1 base, with 16 bases between. CDR3 length: 17 amino acids. CDR1 is MNHNS and CDR2 is SASEGT in the germline V gene. The CDR3 loop reads CASSVFSPQMNTGELFF. CDR3 coding DNA: TGTGCCAGCAGTGTCTTCAGTCCCCAGATGAACACCGGGGAGCTGTTTTTT.

The chain carries TRBV7-9 and TRBJ1-1, with no clear D. The CDR3 runs to 13 residues. Per the germline V gene, CDR1 is SEHNR and CDR2 is FQNEAQ (reference sequence). The V and J ends lost 3 bases and 1 base respectively, with 6 bases between them. The CDR3 DNA sequence: TGTGCCAGCAGCTTCCCGGAGAACACTGAAGCTTTCTTT. Protein product: CASSFPENTEAFF.

The CDR3 sequence: CASSSVGPGPQHF. CDR3 nucleotides: TGTGCCAGCAGTTCGGTGGGCCCAGGGCCCCAGCATTTT. The chain recombines TRBV28 with TRBJ1-5, with D hard to call. Germline V gives CDR1 MDHEN, CDR2 SYDVKM. The CDR3 loop spans 13 amino acids. V was trimmed by 4 bases and J by 9 bases, leaving 13 bases between them.

This clone occurred once. The V and J genes are TRBV9 and TRBJ2-5; TRBD1 aligns across 12 bases. The end of the DNA fits TRBJ2-7 better, so the J call may be wrong. The CDR3 is made up of 15 amino acids. Per germline, CDR1 SGDLS and CDR2 YYNGEE. The CDR3 here is CASSASGTGGNEQYF. The CDR3 coding sequence is TGTGCCAGCAGCGCATCCGGGACAGGGGGCAACGAGCAGTACTTC.

The chain couples TRBV28 to TRBJ2-1, with D possibly matching TRBD2 (5 bases). There are 11 residues in the CDR3. Germline assignment: CDR1 MDHEN and CDR2 SYDVKM. Trimming stripped 10 bases from V and 10 bases from J, with 14 bases between. CDR3 sequence reads: CAIRRGLEQFF. The CDR3 region has the DNA TGTGCCATTCGCCGGGGTCTGGAGCAGTTCTTC. Based on the CDR3 plus reference TRBV28 and TRBJ2-1, the full variable domain is DVKVTQSSRYLVKRTGEKVFLECVQDMDHENMFWYRQDPGLGLRLIYFSYDVKMKEKGDIPEGYSVSREKKERFSLILESASTNQTSMYLCAIRRGLEQFFGPGTRLTVL.

The chain is built from TRBV5-6 and TRBJ2-7; D could derive from TRBD1 or TRBD2 (6 bases each). In germline, CDR1 is SGHDT, CDR2 YYEEEE. CDR3 length equals 13 residues. V was clipped by 4 bases and J by 1 base, with 9 bases between them. CDR3 region: CASSPGASYEQYF. Here the CDR3 DNA reads TGTGCCAGCAGCCCGGGGGCGTCCTACGAGCAGTACTTC. Using reference TRBV5-6 and TRBJ2-7 for the parts outside the CDR3, the full variable domain is DAGVTQSPTHLIKTRGQQVTLRCSPKSGHDTVSWYQQALGQGPQFIFQYYEEEERQRGNFPDRFSGHQFPNYSSELNVNALLLGDSALYLCASSPGASYEQYFGPGTRLTVT.

V gene TRBV7-9 combines with J gene TRBJ2-2; D unresolved. V was cut by 0 bases and J by 0 bases, with 5 bases left in between. CDR1 and CDR2 (germline): SEHNR, FQNEAQ (reference sequence). The CDR3 has 15 residues. In DNA form, the CDR3 reads TGTGCCAGCAGCTTAGCGATATCGAACACCGGGGAGCTGTTTTTT. Translated: CASSLAISNTGELFF.